This T cell receptor beta chain was identified in a study of T cells in Graves' hyperthyroidism and ophthalmopathy. Study-level results: Blood samples included most of the expanded thyroid clonotypes exceeding 0.001.

TCR beta CDR3 regions were amplified from RNA transcripts. HTBI primers were employed in a first-round RT-PCR of the TCR CDR3. TCRdb re-analysed the multiplex PCR reads in MiXCR, keeping a single row per CDR3 protein. Among 250,000 or so distinct CDR3 sequences listed, roughly 15% were seen once. This clonotype was detected many times. No antigen is known for it. The length of the CDR3 is 11 residues. Per germline, CDR1 SGHRS and CDR2 YFSETQ. V lost 1 base and J 7 bases, leaving 2 bases between the germline ends. The rearrangement joins TRBV5-1 to TRBJ2-2; D is ambiguous. Sequences were obtained from blood. This clonotype originated in a woman in her forties or fifties with Graves' hyperthyroidism that later progressed to Graves' ophthalmopathy. CDR3 in DNA: TGCGCCAGCAGCTTGATCGGGGAGCTGTTTTTT. Residues: CASSLIGELFF.